Following are 24 T cell receptor beta chains from one sample sequenced in a study of cytomegalovirus exposure and HLA in healthy donors (dated by TCRdb to 2015 to 2018). Libraries came from the immunoSEQ multiplex PCR assay. Held by TCRdb, this immuneACCESS table contains in-frame sequences only and omits some clones. Under half of the omission traces to an unresolved V gene where checked; the cause of the rest is unknown. This sample holds about 130,000 clones; under 90% were observed only once. Approximately 3.3% of the sample rests with the top ten. Sequencing used PBMCs. These receptors were collected from a man aged 30 to 39 in good health and CMV-seronegative.

The CDR3 is CASSGPGTSGGGTQYF. In nucleotides, the CDR3 is TGTGCCAGCAGTGGTCCCGGGACTAGCGGGGGGGGGACCCAGTACTTC. This chain joins TRBV27 and TRBJ2-5; 16 bases map to TRBD2. The CDR3 contains 16 residues. The J segment lost 7 bases and the V segment lost 5 bases, leaving 7 bases of the junction unmatched. CDR1 and CDR2 (germline): MNHEY, SMNVEV (reference sequence).

The chain carries TRBV4-2 and TRBJ2-3; 9 bases agree with TRBD2. The germline V gene has CDR1 LGHNA and CDR2 YNFKEQ. Trimming removed 0 bases from V and 2 bases from J; junction bases left unmatched: 6. CDR3 length: 17 residues. CDR3 amino acids: CASSQDVAGALTDTQYF. As DNA, the CDR3 is TGTGCCAGCAGCCAAGATGTAGCGGGGGCCCTCACAGATACGCAGTATTTT.

V is TRBV7-9 and J is TRBJ1-2; 7 bases line up with TRBD1. Germline assignment: CDR1 SEHNR and CDR2 FQNEAQ (reference sequence). This CDR3 spans 15 amino acids. J lost 5 bases, V lost 1 base, and 7 bases had no gene match. This CDR3 reads CASSLGQGLRYGYTF. The CDR3 region has the DNA TGTGCCAGCAGCTTAGGACAGGGCTTGCGGTATGGCTACACCTTC.

J is TRBJ2-7 and V is TRBV5-1; the D gene is possibly TRBD1 (5 bases). The V gene's germline CDR1 is SGHRS and CDR2 YFSETQ. The germline V and J ends were trimmed by 0 bases and 2 bases, with 12 bases remaining between them. The CDR3 runs 15 residues. CDR3 nucleotide sequence: TGCGCCAGCAGCTTGGCGGCAGGGTACGCCTACGAGCAGTACTTC. Translating gives CASSLAAGYAYEQYF.

This chain uses TRBV27 with TRBJ1-2; D unclear. This CDR3 comprises 13 residues. CDR1 MNHEY and CDR2 SMNVEV come from the germline V gene (reference sequence). The V end lost 7 bases, the J end lost 3 bases, and 12 bases lay between the germline ends. The DNA of the CDR3 is TGTGCCAGCACCGGGATTGGTGACTATGGCTACACCTTC. This encodes CASTGIGDYGYTF.

There are a few counts of this clone. The chain uses TRBV5-1 and TRBJ1-2; the D is unclear. This CDR3 region has 13 residues. Trimming shortened V by 4 bases and J by 3 bases, and 10 bases separated the two germline ends. Germline V gives CDR1 SGHRS, CDR2 YFSETQ. The CDR3 coding sequence is TGCGCCAGCAGCCCGGGGTCTGACTATGGCTACACCTTC. Translated, it gives CASSPGSDYGYTF.

The chain links TRBV18 to TRBJ2-7; TRBD1 is a possible D gene (5 bases). The CDR3 loop spans 13 amino acids. The ends were cut back, 8 bases at V and 6 bases at J, with 17 bases in the middle. Germline V gene data show CDR1 as KGHSH and CDR2 as LQKENI. CDR3 sequence: CASASPAGLEQYF. The CDR3 DNA reads TGTGCCAGCGCCTCCCCGGCAGGGCTCGAGCAGTACTTC. Variable domain in full (rest from reference TRBV18 and TRBJ2-7): NAGVMQNPRHLVRRRGQEARLRCSPMKGHSHVYWYRQLPEEGLKFMVYLQKENIIDESGMPKERFSAEFPKEGPSILRIQQVVRGDSAAYFCASASPAGLEQYFGPGTRLTVT.

The chain carries TRBV6-5 and TRBJ2-7, with D perhaps matching TRBD1 (6 bases). Germline CDR1 reads MNHEY; CDR2 reads SVGAGI. Trimming took 5 bases from V and 3 from J, leaving 14 bases between them. This CDR3 is 14 amino acids long. CDR3 nucleotides: TGTGCCAGCAGTACCGAGACAGGTTTCTACGAGCAGTACTTC. Translating gives CASSTETGFYEQYF.

The chain carries TRBV11-2 and TRBJ2-2; 9 nucleotides agree with TRBD2. The CDR3 spans 17 residues. In germline, CDR1 is SGHAT, CDR2 FQNNGV. Trimming removed 2 bases from V and 4 bases from J; junction bases left unmatched: 8. The CDR3 region is CASSLMVAGAITGELFF. CDR3 nucleotides: TGTGCCAGCAGCTTAATGGTAGCGGGGGCGATCACCGGGGAGCTGTTTTTT.

The J gene is TRBJ1-2, the V gene TRBV6-1; 7 bases match TRBD1. Germline loops: CDR1 MNHNS, CDR2 SASEGT. J gave up 2 bases and V 3 bases, and 6 bases lay outside the gene matches. This CDR3 has 15 amino acids. Written as DNA, the CDR3 is TGTGCCAGCAGTGACCTGACAGGGCCAAACTATGGCTACACCTTC. Its translation is CASSDLTGPNYGYTF.

This clone was counted a single time. The rearrangement links TRBV4-2 to TRBJ2-1, with 13 bases that match TRBD2. Germline V lookup: CDR1 LGHNA, CDR2 YNFKEQ. The CDR3 spans 19 residues. V gave up 4 bases and J gave up 1 base; unmatched junction bases: 10. The CDR3 coding sequence is TGTGCCAGCAGCCCTAAACTAGCGGGGGGGCAAAATTCCTACAATGAGCAGTTCTTC. Protein product: CASSPKLAGGQNSYNEQFF.

This chain uses TRBV11-2 with TRBJ2-7; tentatively, D is TRBD1 (6 bases). Trimming removed 5 bases at V and 2 bases at J, with 13 bases between. CDR1 is SGHAT and CDR2 is FQNNGV in the germline V gene. The CDR3 has 14 residues. The CDR3 sequence is CASSTRQVPYEQYF. In DNA form, the CDR3 reads TGTGCCAGCAGCACCCGACAGGTACCCTACGAGCAGTACTTC. The full variable domain, completed using reference TRBV11-2 and TRBJ2-7, is EAGVAQSPRYKIIEKRQSVAFWCNPISGHATLYWYQQILGQGPKLLIQFQNNGVVDDSQLPKDRFSAERLKGVDSTLKIQPAKLEDSAVYLCASSTRQVPYEQYFGPGTRLTVT.

This clone appeared a single time. The V gene is TRBV2, the J gene TRBJ2-2; perhaps TRBD1 as D (6 bases). V gave up 7 bases and J gave up 4 bases, with 13 bases separating them. There are 14 residues in the CDR3. Germline lookup yields CDR1 SNHLY and CDR2 FYNNEI. The CDR3 here is CASTIGQFTGELFF. As DNA, the CDR3 is TGTGCCAGCACTATCGGACAGTTCACCGGGGAGCTGTTTTTT.

This rearrangement joins TRBV5-8 to TRBJ1-5; D call uncertain. CDR3 size: 15 residues. V was clipped by 0 bases and J by 3 bases, with 10 bases between them. Germline V CDR1 and CDR2: SGHTS, YDEGEE. In DNA, the CDR3 is TGTGCCAGCAGCTTGGGAGCCACCGTCAATCAGCCCCAGCATTTT. It translates to CASSLGATVNQPQHF.

The gene calls are TRBV7-8 and TRBJ1-1, with D perhaps matching TRBD1 (6 bases). The CDR3 extends over 17 amino acids. Trimming cost V 0 bases and J 4 bases, with 18 bases left between them. Germline assignment: CDR1 SGHVS and CDR2 FQNEAQ. In DNA form, the CDR3 reads TGTGCCAGCAGCTTAGCCTACCAACAGGGCTACTTCACTGAAGCTTTCTTT. It translates to CASSLAYQQGYFTEAFF.

The chain employs TRBV6-5 and TRBJ1-1, with D possibly matching TRBD1 (6 bases). V lost 0 bases to trimming and J lost 1 base, with 12 bases between them. Germline V lookup: CDR1 MNHEY, CDR2 SVGAGI. The CDR3 has 16 amino acids. The CDR3 reads CASSYSAGATNTEAFF. CDR3 DNA: TGTGCCAGCAGTTACTCGGCAGGGGCGACGAACACTGAAGCTTTCTTT.

The chain uses TRBV6-5 and TRBJ2-5; possibly TRBD2 for D (5 bases). In germline, CDR1 is MNHEY, CDR2 SVGAGI. V was trimmed by 7 bases and J by 2 bases, leaving 11 bases between them. This CDR3 contains 13 residues. This chain's CDR3 is CASIRGAQETQYF. Here the CDR3 DNA reads TGTGCCAGCATTCGGGGAGCTCAAGAGACCCAGTACTTC.

The chain carries TRBV7-2 and TRBJ2-7; D is perhaps TRBD2 (6 bases). V was clipped by 2 bases and J by 3 bases, with 11 bases between them. Per germline, CDR1 SGHTA and CDR2 FQGNSA. The CDR3 runs to 14 residues. CDR3 in DNA: TGTGCCAGCAGCTTAAGTCAGGGAGGCTACGAGCAGTACTTC. This translates into CASSLSQGGYEQYF.

This chain connects TRBV7-9 to TRBJ2-2, with D possibly TRBD2 on 6 matching bases. CDR1 and CDR2 from the germline V gene are SEHNR and FQNEAQ (reference sequence). V lost 5 bases to trimming and J lost 5 bases, with 9 bases between them. The CDR3 covers 13 residues. CDR3 coding DNA: TGTGCCAGCAGCCCGGGGACTACCGGGGAGCTGTTTTTT. Protein: CASSPGTTGELFF. The full variable domain, with the rest looked up from reference TRBV7-9 and TRBJ2-2, is DTGVSQNPRHKITKRGQNVTFRCDPISEHNRLYWYRQTLGQGPEFLTYFQNEAQLEKSRLLSDRFSAERPKGSFSTLEIQRTEQGDSAMYLCASSPGTTGELFFGEGSRLTVL.

The J gene is TRBJ2-6, the V gene TRBV6-5; D perhaps matches TRBD2 (5 bases). CDR1 and CDR2 from the germline V gene are MNHEY and SVGAGI. CDR3 length: 15 residues. V lost 6 bases, J lost 0 bases, and 9 bases lay in between. CDR3 sequence reads: CASRPRGSGANVLTF. CDR3 coding DNA: TGTGCCAGCAGACCCCGGGGCTCTGGGGCCAACGTCCTGACTTTC.

The rearrangement joins TRBV15 to TRBJ2-2, with TRBD1 as a possible D gene (5 bases). The CDR3 loop spans 14 amino acids. V was shortened by 7 bases and J by 0 bases, with 9 bases between the two germline ends. The germline V gene encodes CDR1 LNHNV and CDR2 YYDKDF (reference sequence). This CDR3 reads CATKPTANTGELFF. CDR3 nucleotides: TGTGCCACCAAACCGACAGCGAACACCGGGGAGCTGTTTTTT.

This clone was seen only once. This chain links TRBV27 with TRBJ1-2; D unresolved. Germline V lookup: CDR1 MNHEY, CDR2 SMNVEV (reference sequence). V lost 3 bases and J 0 bases, leaving 11 bases between the germline ends. The CDR3 runs to 15 residues. The CDR3 sequence is CASSFSQYSNYGYTF. The CDR3 DNA is TGTGCCAGCAGTTTCTCACAGTACTCTAACTATGGCTACACCTTC.

The rearrangement joins TRBV5-1 to TRBJ1-4; D not certain. With 2 bases removed from V and 8 bases from J, the gap between germline ends came to 7 bases. The germline V gene has CDR1 SGHRS and CDR2 YFSETQ. CDR3 length: 12 residues. CDR3 nucleotide sequence: TGCGCCAGCAGCTTTAACGGGGAAAAACTGTTTTTT. It yields the protein CASSFNGEKLFF.

V is TRBV19 and J is TRBJ1-5; TRBD1 matches at 7 bases. Germline loops: CDR1 LNHDA, CDR2 SQIVND (reference sequence). The CDR3 is 15 residues long. After removal of 0 bases from V and 6 bases from J, the junction contained 5 bases not matched to a gene. The CDR3 reads CASSIEHRGGQPQHF. DNA of the CDR3: TGTGCCAGTAGTATAGAGCACAGGGGTGGTCAGCCCCAGCATTTT.